A single sample is the source of the 18 T cell receptor beta chains below, sequenced in a study of sequential checkpoint blockade in melanoma. Here immunoSEQ multiplex PCR was the method, and the copy in TCRdb shows in-frame clones only, minus some. Among some 16,000 clones listed, roughly 80% were seen once. As to treatment: randomized to nivolumab then ipilimumab (arm A) or the reverse (arm B). This specimen was CD8+ T cells sorted from blood (inferred from file names), taken from a patient given nivolumab and ipilimumab in sequence. All receptors derive from a human donor with melanoma.

V is TRBV27 and J is TRBJ1-1, with D possibly TRBD1 on 6 matching bases. The CDR3 contains 13 residues. V was trimmed by 7 bases and J by 3 bases, leaving 12 bases between them. Germline CDR1 is MNHEY and CDR2 is SMNVEV (reference sequence). The CDR3 here is CASKGQIYTEAFF. CDR3 sequence (DNA): TGTGCCAGCAAAGGACAGATCTACACTGAAGCTTTCTTT.

The genes are TRBV2 and TRBJ1-3; D gene ambiguous. In germline, CDR1 is SNHLY, CDR2 FYNNEI. With 1 base removed from V and 0 bases from J, the gap between germline ends came to 13 bases. This CDR3 is built from 17 residues. Written as DNA, the CDR3 is TGTGCCAGCAGTGAAGGTATCGCAGGTCCCTCTGGAAACACCATATATTTT. Translation gives CASSEGIAGPSGNTIYF.

The rearrangement joins TRBV28 to TRBJ1-2, with 8 bases lining up with TRBD1. The CDR3 contains 13 residues. V lost 4 bases and J lost 7; bases outside the gene matches: 5. Germline CDR1 reads MDHEN; CDR2 reads SYDVKM. This chain's CDR3 is CASSSQGAVGYTF. The CDR3 nucleotides read TGTGCCAGCAGTTCTCAGGGGGCGGTTGGCTACACCTTC.

V gene TRBV27 combines with J gene TRBJ1-2; D is undetermined. V was pared by 4 bases and J by 1 base, with 16 bases between. In germline, CDR1 is MNHEY, CDR2 SMNVEV (reference sequence). The CDR3 is made up of 16 amino acids. The CDR3 DNA follows: TGTGCCAGCAGTTCGACCGGACGGGGTTTTAACTATGGCTACACCTTC. Its translation is CASSSTGRGFNYGYTF.

The chain carries TRBV10-3 and TRBJ2-7, with D hard to call. Germline-derived CDR1 and CDR2 are ENHRY and SYGVKD. The CDR3 contains 11 residues. Trimming pared 10 bases from V and 2 bases from J, leaving 9 bases between. The CDR3 sequence is CATRETYEQYF. The CDR3 bases are TGTGCCACCCGAGAGACCTACGAGCAGTACTTC.

The V and J genes are TRBV2 and TRBJ2-7, with a weak D call TRBD1 (5 bases). The V and J ends lost 8 bases and 0 bases respectively, with 11 bases between them. The CDR3 runs to 13 residues. Germline V lookup: CDR1 SNHLY, CDR2 FYNNEI. This CDR3 reads CASLVGASYEQYF. CDR3 nucleotide sequence: TGTGCCAGCCTCGTAGGGGCCTCCTACGAGCAGTACTTC.

The chain employs TRBV5-4 and TRBJ1-2; a weak D match, TRBD1 (6 bases). Germline V CDR1 and CDR2: SGHNT, YYREEE (reference sequence). Trimming pared 3 bases from V and 6 bases from J, leaving 18 bases between. This CDR3 region has 15 residues. CDR3 coding DNA: TGTGCCAGCAGCTCAAATCTACAGGGTTCGCATGGCTACACCTTC. Translated, it gives CASSSNLQGSHGYTF.

A few counts support this clone. The J gene is TRBJ2-7, the V gene TRBV27; TRBD1 is a possible D gene (6 bases). Germline V gene lookup returns CDR1 MNHEY and CDR2 SMNVEV (reference sequence). The CDR3 sequence is 16 residues long. The germline V and J ends were trimmed by 0 bases and 1 base, with 13 bases remaining between them. The chain's CDR3 is CASSLSVRRGSYEQYF. CDR3 bases: TGTGCCAGCAGTTTATCTGTCCGCAGGGGATCCTACGAGCAGTACTTC.

The chain combines TRBV7-8 with TRBJ2-7, with a tentative D call TRBD1 (5 bases). CDR1 is SGHVS and CDR2 is FQNEAQ in the germline V gene. The CDR3 length is 12 residues. Trimming took 1 base from V and 10 from J, leaving 11 bases between them. CDR3: CASSLGGQAQYF. CDR3 in DNA: TGTGCCAGCAGCTTAGGGGGCCAGGCCCAGTACTTC.

The CDR3 region is CASSHGQGSYEQYF. CDR3 nucleotide sequence: TGCGCCAGCAGCCACGGACAGGGCTCCTACGAGCAGTACTTC. The V and J genes are TRBV5-1 and TRBJ2-7, with 8 bases fitting TRBD1. The V and J ends lost 4 bases and 0 bases, in that order; junction bases with no gene match: 3. This CDR3 comprises 14 residues. Looked up from germline, CDR1 is SGHRS and CDR2 is YFSETQ.

The J gene is TRBJ1-2, the V gene TRBV9, with a weak D call TRBD1 (5 bases). This CDR3 is 15 amino acids long. V lost 0 bases and J 4 bases, leaving 13 bases between the germline ends. Germline V gives CDR1 SGDLS, CDR2 YYNGEE. CDR3 region: CASSVGQGGIYGYTF. In DNA form, the CDR3 reads TGTGCCAGCAGCGTAGGGCAGGGAGGAATCTATGGCTACACCTTC. The full variable domain, completed using reference TRBV9 and TRBJ1-2, is DSGVTQTPKHLITATGQRVTLRCSPRSGDLSVYWYQQSLDQGLQFLIQYYNGEERAKGNILERFSAQQFPDLHSELNLSSLELGDSALYFCASSVGQGGIYGYTFGSGTRLTVV.

The chain uses TRBV7-6 and TRBJ1-1; D possibly corresponds to TRBD1 (6 bases). CDR3 size: 15 residues. Trimming took off 0 bases at V and 0 bases at J, with 8 bases between the two ends. Germline V gene sequence: CDR1 SGHVS, CDR2 FNYEAQ. CDR3 sequence (DNA): TGTGCCAGCAGCTTAGCGGACAGCATGAACACTGAAGCTTTCTTT. It translates to CASSLADSMNTEAFF. Looking up the rest from reference TRBV7-6 and TRBJ1-1 gives the full variable domain: GAGVSQSPRYKVTKRGQDVALRCDPISGHVSLYWYRQALGQGPEFLTYFNYEAQQDKSGLPNDRFSAERPEGSISTLTIQRTEQRDSAMYRCASSLADSMNTEAFFGQGTRLTVV.

The count of this clone is one. The CDR3 region has the DNA TGCGCCAGCAGCTTGGTTCAGGGGCGGCCCGAGCAGTACTTC. Its protein product is CASSLVQGRPEQYF. This rearrangement joins TRBV5-1 to TRBJ2-7; D might be TRBD1 (6 bases). Per germline, CDR1 SGHRS and CDR2 YFSETQ. V was cut by 0 bases and J by 6 bases, with 13 bases left in between. The CDR3 has 14 residues.

This clone is a singleton in its sample. CDR3 protein: CASSHTPGDEYEQYF. The CDR3 nucleotides read TGTGCCAGCAGCCATACACCAGGGGATGAATACGAGCAGTACTTC. The chain recombines TRBV2 with TRBJ2-7; TRBD1 is a possible D gene (6 bases). V lost 6 bases, J lost 4 bases, and 19 bases lay in between. CDR1 is SNHLY, CDR2 FYNNEI, per germline. The CDR3 runs to 15 residues.

The V and J genes are TRBV7-9 and TRBJ1-2; D perhaps matches TRBD1 (5 bases). Germline lookup yields CDR1 SEHNR and CDR2 FQNEAQ (reference sequence). This CDR3 is 14 amino acids long. Trimming took 1 base from V and 4 from J, leaving 10 bases between them. The CDR3 protein is CASSLERGLYGYTF. In DNA, the CDR3 is TGTGCCAGCAGCTTAGAGCGGGGACTCTATGGCTACACCTTC. Using reference TRBV7-9 and TRBJ1-2 for the parts outside the CDR3, the full variable domain is DTGVSQNPRHKITKRGQNVTFRCDPISEHNRLYWYRQTLGQGPEFLTYFQNEAQLEKSRLLSDRFSAERPKGSFSTLEIQRTEQGDSAMYLCASSLERGLYGYTFGSGTRLTVV.

This chain connects TRBV4-3 to TRBJ2-2; 9 bases line up with TRBD1. Germline trimming cut 7 bases from V and 5 bases from J; bases unmatched to any gene: 2. Germline assignment: CDR1 LGHNA and CDR2 YSLEER. The CDR3 sequence is 13 residues long. CDR3 DNA: TGCGCCAGCACCGGGACAGGGACCGGGGAGCTGTTTTTT. Translated, it gives CASTGTGTGELFF.

This clone is categorized as medium-sized. J is TRBJ2-7 and V is TRBV9; 7 nucleotides line up with TRBD2. This CDR3 has 15 residues. Germline-derived CDR1 and CDR2 are SGDLS and YYNGEE. With 0 bases clipped from V and 6 bases from J, the junction kept 9 bases outside the gene matches. CDR3: CASSVGLQREGEQYF. As DNA, the CDR3 is TGTGCCAGCAGCGTAGGTCTGCAGCGGGAAGGCGAGCAGTACTTC.

DNA for the CDR3: TGTGCCAGTAGTCCCTTTACTAACTATGGCTACACCTTC. This codes for CASSPFTNYGYTF. The rearrangement links TRBV19 to TRBJ1-2; no clear D. V shed 5 bases and J shed 0 bases, with 7 bases lying between them. The germline CDR1 and CDR2 sequences are LNHDA and SQIVND (reference sequence). The CDR3 covers 13 residues.